This passage covers 9 T cell receptor beta chains from one sample sequenced in a study of shared T cell receptors in the human thymus. The assay was immunoSEQ multiplex PCR, and TCRdb's table has in-frame clones only and misses some. The table lists almost 550,000 clones, approximately 78% of them singletons, with roughly 0.013% in the top ten. These same records also appear under a second study, on human thymus T cells.

Input material: thymocytes. The receptors were gathered from a boy in the first two years of life with a congenital heart defect.

The V gene is TRBV4-3, the J gene TRBJ2-7; D not certain. CDR1 LGHNA and CDR2 YSLEER come from the germline V gene. The CDR3 runs to 17 residues. The V end was cut by 3 bases, the J end by 2 bases, with 20 bases between. The chain's CDR3 is CASSHGTDNPSAYEQYF. Here the CDR3 DNA reads TGCGCCAGCAGCCACGGTACCGACAACCCTTCTGCCTACGAGCAGTACTTC.

The chain joins TRBV21-1 to TRBJ2-7; no check of the table's D call, TRBD1, against the DNA was made. TRBV21-1 is designated a pseudogene. The CDR3 is made up of 16 amino acids. CDR3: CAREQQVGALLYEQYF. The CDR3 coding sequence is TGTGCCAGGGAACAACAGGTTGGTGCCTTGCTCTACGAGCAGTACTTC.

The chain joins TRBV19 to TRBJ2-5, with 9 bases fitting TRBD1. Germline CDR1 reads LNHDA; CDR2 reads SQIVND (reference sequence). The V and J ends lost 5 bases and 5 bases, in that order; junction bases with no gene match: 9. This CDR3 has 15 amino acids. CDR3 sequence reads: CASSYTGGWMETQYF. Written as DNA, the CDR3 is TGTGCCAGTAGTTATACAGGGGGCTGGATGGAGACCCAGTACTTC. The full variable domain, in which reference TRBV19 and TRBJ2-5 provide the parts outside the CDR3, is DGGITQSPKYLFRKEGQNVTLSCEQNLNHDAMYWYRQDPGQGLRLIYYSQIVNDFQKGDIAEGYSVSREKKESFPLTVTSAQKNPTAFYLCASSYTGGWMETQYFGPGTRLLVL.

The chain joins TRBV7-8 to TRBJ2-7; 7 bases match TRBD2. This CDR3 region has 15 residues. The V and J ends lost 1 base and 3 bases, in that order; junction bases with no gene match: 6. Germline lookup yields CDR1 SGHVS and CDR2 FQNEAQ. The CDR3 sequence: CASSLGAGGGYEQYF. DNA of the CDR3: TGTGCCAGCAGCTTAGGGGCTGGCGGGGGCTACGAGCAGTACTTC.

The chain combines TRBV6-5 with TRBJ2-5, with D possibly being TRBD1 (6 bases). Per germline, CDR1 MNHEY and CDR2 SVGAGI. V was trimmed by 2 bases and J by 4 bases, leaving 14 bases between them. CDR3 size: 15 residues. The CDR3 here is CASSYKGQGIETQYF. The CDR3 region has the DNA TGTGCCAGCAGTTACAAAGGGCAGGGGATAGAGACCCAGTACTTC.

V usage is TRBV5-4 and J usage is TRBJ2-2, with D perhaps TRBD1 (6 bases). Germline CDR1 reads SGHNT; CDR2 reads YYREEE (reference sequence). V lost 1 base, J lost 4 bases, and 17 bases lay in between. The CDR3 is 17 amino acids. The CDR3 region is CASSLTRQGGGTGELFF. Here the CDR3 DNA reads TGTGCCAGCAGCTTGACGAGACAAGGGGGTGGCACCGGGGAGCTGTTTTTT.

The chain employs TRBV27 and TRBJ2-7, with 14 bases aligning to TRBD2. Germline-derived CDR1 and CDR2 are MNHEY and SMNVEV (reference sequence). After removal of 6 bases from V and 0 bases from J, the junction contained 13 bases not matched to a gene. This CDR3 has 19 residues. DNA of the CDR3: TGTGCCAGCAGATTAAGACTAGCGGGAGGGCCTTTAACCTCCTACGAGCAGTACTTC. It specifies CASRLRLAGGPLTSYEQYF.

The chain uses TRBV29-1 and TRBJ2-3, with D maybe TRBD1 (6 bases). CDR1 is SQVTM and CDR2 is ANQGSEA in the germline V gene. With 3 bases removed from V and 2 bases from J, the gap between germline ends came to 21 bases. The CDR3 extends over 17 amino acids. The CDR3 nucleotides read TGCAGCGTTGAGGCAGGGGAAGAAACACCGGCCACAGATACGCAGTATTTT. It specifies CSVEAGEETPATDTQYF.

The rearrangement links TRBV7-6 to TRBJ2-2, with D tentatively TRBD1 (6 bases). The CDR3 loop spans 17 amino acids. CDR1 SGHVS and CDR2 FNYEAQ come from the germline V gene. The V gene lost 1 base and the J gene lost 0 bases, with 12 bases spanning the gap. CDR3 coding DNA: TGTGCCAGCAGCTTAGTTCAAGGGGGTACGAACACCGGGGAGCTGTTTTTT. This gives the protein CASSLVQGGTNTGELFF.